This TCR beta chain is drawn from a study of glioma-infiltrating T cells. Comments on this clonotype: Its antigen is unknown.

V lost 0 bases and J 10 bases, leaving 7 bases between the germline ends. CDR1 and CDR2 from the germline V gene are MRHNA and SNTAGT. This CDR3 spans 12 amino acids. The iRepertoire nested amplicon-rescue multiplex PCR amplified TCR alpha and beta CDR3s from RNA. Tissue mRNA or PBMC total RNA, roughly 85-450 ng, went into one-step reverse transcription and amplification. One entry per CDR3 protein results from TCRdb running MiXCR on the multiplex PCR reads. The data contain more than 95,000 distinct CDR3 sequences, roughly 24% of them singletons. Study-wide findings and caveats: Above-expected tissue-blood divergence occurred in all gliomas, most in low-grade ones. Very few CDR3 sequences were shared between tissue and blood.

The rearrangement links TRBV6-4 to TRBJ2-1; D could derive from TRBD1 or TRBD2 (5 bases each). The TCR originated in a human donor with low-grade glioma or glioblastoma, undergoing nonglioma brain surgery, or in good health (not recorded which). Sequenced material: glioma tissue, nonneoplastic brain tissue, or PBMCs (not recorded which). The CDR3 bases are TGTGCCAGCAGTGACTCGAGGGGCGAGCAGTTCTTC. The encoded protein is CASSDSRGEQFF.